This TCR beta chain is drawn from a study of cytomegalovirus exposure and HLA in healthy donors. Across the whole study: Sequencing of roughly 180 million T cells in an earlier analysis found 100 million to 140 million unique TCR beta sequences.

This PCR relied on a set of 60 Vbeta primers and 13 Jbeta primers. Using immunoSEQ multiplex PCR, the repertoire was profiled, and TCRdb retains in-frame clones only, with some absent. This sample has some 130,000 clones, with approximately 80% found just once. This clone has ten or more counts. This CDR3 contains 19 residues. Trimming cost V 2 bases and J 0 bases; bases outside gene matches: 14. Germline lookup yields CDR1 LNHDA and CDR2 SQIVND (reference sequence). The rearrangement joins TRBV19 to TRBJ2-3; 7 bases line up with TRBD1. The receptor was derived from a man between 35 and 55 years old in good health and CMV-seronegative. The sequencing sample was made of PBMCs. The CDR3 reads CASSIWVNRGAGSTDTQYF. In nucleotides, the CDR3 is TGTGCCAGTAGTATATGGGTAAACAGGGGCGCTGGGAGCACAGATACGCAGTATTTT.